The next 4 T cell receptor beta chains were all read from a single sample in a study of blood T cell repertoires in COVID-19. Only in-frame clones appear in the TCRdb table, and some are missing; sequencing was by immunoSEQ multiplex PCR. The sample holds a few hundred thousand clones, about four fifths seen once. The material sequenced was peripheral blood. The receptors stem from a man younger than 45 who had recovered from COVID-19.

The rearrangement uses TRBV7-9 and TRBJ1-1; D ambiguous. Germline loops: CDR1 SEHNR, CDR2 FQNEAQ (reference sequence). The CDR3 is made up of 12 amino acids. V was clipped by 2 bases and J by 6 bases, with 7 bases between them. CDR3 loop: CASSLSPAEAFF. The CDR3, as DNA: TGTGCCAGCAGCTTATCGCCGGCTGAAGCTTTCTTT.

The CDR3 coding sequence is TGTGCCAGCAGCCTCTCTAGGGAGACCCAGTACTTC. This encodes CASSLSRETQYF. J is TRBJ2-5 and V is TRBV3-1 (or the pseudogene TRBV3-2), with no clear D. The CDR3 consists of 12 residues. V lost 4 bases and J lost 5, with 8 bases in between. The germline gives CDR1 LGHDT, CDR2 YNNKEL (reference sequence).

The chain is built from TRBV27 and TRBJ2-7; weak D call: TRBD2 (6 bases). CDR1 is MNHEY and CDR2 is SMNVEV in the germline V gene (reference sequence). The CDR3 is 14 amino acids. V was trimmed by 6 bases and J by 4 bases, leaving 16 bases between them. The CDR3 DNA is TGTGCCAGCAGCCTGACTAGTAGGTCTTACGAGCAGTACTTC. Protein product: CASSLTSRSYEQYF.

This chain links TRBV4-2 with TRBJ2-3; 10 nucleotides line up with TRBD2. CDR1 is LGHNA and CDR2 is YNFKEQ in the germline V gene. Trimming cost V 4 bases and J 8 bases; bases outside gene matches: 18. The CDR3 runs 18 residues. CDR3 nucleotide sequence: TGTGCCAGCAGCCTCGAGTTGAGTGGAAGCGGGGGGGGAGGTACGCAGTATTTT. Its translation is CASSLELSGSGGGGTQYF.